Below, 13 T cell receptor beta chains from the same sample are listed, as sequenced in a study of T cell clonality in common variable immunodeficiency. Study-level findings and limits: Fewer deletions and N-nucleotide insertions were reportedly seen in common variable immunodeficiency TCR beta sequences.

For these TCRs, the target antigens are not known. Method: immunoSEQ multiplex PCR; TCRdb's copy keeps in-frame clones and lacks some. The data show under 35,000 clones, with none appearing a single time. The specimen was peripheral blood mononuclear cells. The receptors shown here come from a human donor with common variable immunodeficiency.

About this clone: Sequencing ends 3 residues short of the CDR3 end; the germline J gene provides the rest. V gene TRBV30 combines with J gene TRBJ2-2, with 7 bases lining up with TRBD2. Germline V lookup: CDR1 GTSNPN, CDR2 SVGIG (reference sequence). The CDR3 consists of 17 residues. V shed 1 base, J shed 1 base, and the junction held 9 bases outside the gene matches. The CDR3: CAWSGWGGGMNTGELFF. The CDR3 bases that were read are TGTGCCTGGAGTGGATGGGGGGGTGGAATGAACACCGGGGAG.

This clone was recorded at least ten times. The CDR3 is cut off 3 residues early in the read; its end comes from the germline J gene. The V gene is TRBV5-4, the J gene TRBJ2-2; maybe TRBD2 (5 bases). Germline CDR1 and CDR2: SGHNT and YYREEE (reference sequence). The CDR3 runs to 15 residues. V dropped 5 bases and J dropped 6 bases, with 17 bases sitting between them. The covered CDR3 bases are TGTGCCAGCAGTTTCGACCCGCGGGTGCCCGGGGAG. Translated, it gives CASSFDPRVPGE. The full CDR3 is CASSFDPRVPGELFF.

Details on this clone: The DNA ends 3 residues before the CDR3 does, and the rest of the CDR3 is filled in from the germline J gene. The chain has TRBV7-9 and TRBJ1-2, with D perhaps TRBD1 (6 bases). This CDR3 region has 14 residues. CDR1 is SEHNR and CDR2 is FQNEAQ in the germline V gene (reference sequence). The chain's CDR3 is CASSAKQGFGGYTF. The part of the CDR3 DNA that was read is TGTGCCAGCAGCGCGAAGCAGGGGTTTGGAGGC.

As regards this clone: The read gets to within 3 residues of the CDR3 end, and the germline J gene fills in the rest. The chain couples TRBV18 to TRBJ1-3; unclear D gene. The germline V gene has CDR1 KGHSH and CDR2 LQKENI. This CDR3 is built from 16 residues. Trimming took 2 bases from V and 0 from J, leaving 11 bases between them. The CDR3 reads CASSPNSADSGNTIYF. Incomplete CDR3 DNA: TGTGCCAGCTCACCAAATTCCGCGGACTCTGGAAACACC. Combining the CDR3 with reference TRBV18 and TRBJ1-3 gives the whole variable domain NAGVMQNPRHLVRRRGQEARLRCSPMKGHSHVYWYRQLPEEGLKFMVYLQKENIIDESGMPKERFSAEFPKEGPSILRIQQVVRGDSAAYFCASSPNSADSGNTIYFGEGSWLTVV.

A remark on this clone: The read ends 3 residues early relative to the CDR3; the germline J gene fills the gap. The V and J genes are TRBV2 and TRBJ2-5; D call uncertain. V was trimmed by 1 base and J by 4 bases, leaving 19 bases between them. CDR3 length: 17 residues. From germline, CDR1 is SNHLY and CDR2 FYNNEI. CDR3 bases read: TGTGCCAGCAGTGAAGAAATACGCGCCTTAATGTTAGAGACC. This translates into CASSEEIRALMLET. The CDR3, in full, reads CASSEEIRALMLETQYF.

This clone was detected many times. The CDR3 extends 3 residues past the end of the read, so its final part is completed from the germline J gene. The chain combines TRBV6-1 with TRBJ2-7; 8 nucleotides agree with TRBD1. Germline values: CDR1 MNHNS, CDR2 SASEGT. The CDR3 extends over 16 amino acids. J gave up 2 bases and V 3 bases, and 9 bases lay outside the gene matches. CDR3 in amino acids: CASSEGMQGATYEQYF. The covered CDR3 bases are TGTGCCAGCAGTGAGGGCATGCAGGGGGCAACCTACGAG.

This clone appeared many times. The read falls 3 residues short of the CDR3 end, and the missing part is taken from the germline J gene. The V gene is TRBV7-3, the J gene TRBJ1-1, with TRBD1 identical over 7 bases. Per the germline V gene, CDR1 is SGHTA and CDR2 is FQGTGA. CDR3 length: 15 residues. V lost 3 bases, J lost 4 bases, and 8 bases stayed unmatched. This chain's CDR3 is CASSFSPTGVTEAFF. The sequenced CDR3 bases are TGTGCCAGCAGCTTCTCCCCCACAGGGGTCACTGAA. Full variable domain (remainder filled in from reference TRBV7-3 and TRBJ1-1): GAGVSQTPSNKVTEKGKYVELRCDPISGHTALYWYRQSLGQGPEFLIYFQGTGAADDSGLPNDRFFAVRPEGSVSTLKIQRTERGDSAVYLCASSFSPTGVTEAFFGQGTRLTVV.

Points on this clone: The read gets to within 3 residues of the CDR3 end, and the germline J gene fills in the rest. This rearrangement joins TRBV7-2 to TRBJ1-1, with TRBD1 identical over 8 bases. The germline V gene encodes CDR1 SGHTA and CDR2 FQGNSA. The CDR3 length is 15 residues. J was trimmed by 5 bases and V by 2 bases; bases with no gene match: 7. The CDR3 sequence is CASSLPGQGNTEAFF. The DNA read from the CDR3 is TGTGCCAGCAGCTTACCCGGACAGGGAAATACTGAA.

This clone has a handful of counts. The CDR3 extends 3 residues past the end of the read, so its final part is completed from the germline J gene. This chain joins TRBV19 and TRBJ1-1; unclear D gene. V was trimmed by 8 bases and J by 5 bases, leaving 9 bases between them. This CDR3 has 11 residues. Germline loops: CDR1 LNHDA, CDR2 SQIVND (reference sequence). CDR3 amino acids: CASFGGTEAFF. CDR3 bases read: TGTGCCAGTTTCGGAGGGACTGAA.

This CDR3 is CAWSPGQGTNQPQHF. CDR3 bases read: TGTGCCTGGAGCCCGGGACAGGGGACTAATCAGCCC. V gene TRBV30 combines with J gene TRBJ1-5, with TRBD1 matching over 10 bases. The read terminates 3 residues ahead of where the CDR3 ends, so the germline J gene completes it. There are 15 residues in the CDR3. Germline CDR1 GTSNPN, CDR2 SVGIG (reference sequence). J was trimmed by 4 bases and V by 3 bases; bases with no gene match: 6.

This clone was detected many times. The read comes to an end 3 residues before the CDR3 does, leaving the germline J gene to fill in the end. This chain uses TRBV7-3 with TRBJ2-3; 7 nucleotides agree with TRBD2. Trimming took 4 bases from V and 4 from J; bases not matched to a gene: 11. Germline V lookup: CDR1 SGHTA, CDR2 FQGTGA. The CDR3 has 16 residues. The part of the CDR3 DNA that was read is TGTGCCAGCAGCTCCCCCGGGTTGGCGGGGGCAGATACG. Residues: CASSSPGLAGADT. The entire CDR3 sequence reads CASSSPGLAGADTQYF.

Only a few counts were recorded for this clone. The CDR3 is cut off 3 residues early in the read; its end comes from the germline J gene. This chain joins TRBV7-6 and TRBJ2-7; D tentatively reads TRBD1 or TRBD2 (5 bases each). Trimming removed 5 bases from V and 3 bases from J, with 17 bases in between. The germline V gene has CDR1 SGHVS and CDR2 FNYEAQ. This CDR3 has 15 residues. The CDR3 sequence is CASSREWGKVYEQYF. The sequenced part of the CDR3 DNA is TGTGCCAGCAGCCGGGAATGGGGCAAAGTCTACGAG.

To note about this clone: Coverage ceases 3 residues before the CDR3 finishes, and the germline J gene fills in the end. This chain uses TRBV29-1 with TRBJ2-5, with D maybe TRBD1 (5 bases). Per germline, CDR1 SQVTM and CDR2 ANQGSEA. This CDR3 has 12 amino acids. The V end was cut by 4 bases, the J end by 0 bases, with 6 bases between. CDR3 bases read: TGCAGCGTTGGACAGTACCAAGAGACC. Protein: CSVGQYQET. The entire CDR3 is CSVGQYQETQYF.